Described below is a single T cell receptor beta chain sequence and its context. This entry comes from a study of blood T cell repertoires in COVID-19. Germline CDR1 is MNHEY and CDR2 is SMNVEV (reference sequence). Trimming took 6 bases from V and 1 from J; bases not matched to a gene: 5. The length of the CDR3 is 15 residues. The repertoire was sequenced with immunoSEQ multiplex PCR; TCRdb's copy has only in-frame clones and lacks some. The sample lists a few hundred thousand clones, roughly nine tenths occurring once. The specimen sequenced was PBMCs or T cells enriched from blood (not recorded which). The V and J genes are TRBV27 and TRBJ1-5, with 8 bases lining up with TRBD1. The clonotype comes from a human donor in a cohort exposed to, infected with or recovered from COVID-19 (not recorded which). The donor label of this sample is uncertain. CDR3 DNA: TGTGCCAGCAGCTCGGGACAGGTCAGCAATCAGCCCCAGCATTTT. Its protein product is CASSSGQVSNQPQHF.